The 10 T cell receptor beta chains listed next were all sequenced from one sample in a study of blood T cell repertoires in COVID-19. The data were produced by immunoSEQ multiplex PCR, yet TCRdb's version contains in-frame clones alone and is incomplete. This table holds hundreds of thousands of clones, around 90% found once. Sample: peripheral blood. These receptors were collected from a man aged 55-75 years who had recovered from COVID-19.

The genes are TRBV27 and TRBJ2-7; 9 positions agree with TRBD1. The J segment lost 4 bases and the V segment lost 6 bases, leaving 4 bases of the junction unmatched. Per germline, CDR1 MNHEY and CDR2 SMNVEV (reference sequence). The CDR3 contains 13 residues. CDR3 nucleotide sequence: TGTGCCAGCAGGCTGACAGGGGGATACGAGCAGTACTTC. Its protein is CASRLTGGYEQYF.

The chain combines TRBV10-3 with TRBJ2-7, with D perhaps TRBD1 (5 bases). Germline CDR1 is ENHRY and CDR2 is SYGVKD. V gave up 0 bases and J gave up 6 bases, with 9 bases separating them. There are 13 residues in the CDR3. CDR3: CAISESGQGEQYF. CDR3 sequence (DNA): TGTGCCATCAGTGAGTCCGGGCAGGGCGAGCAGTACTTC.

This clone was counted once. The chain uses TRBV5-1 and TRBJ2-1, with TRBD2 as a possible D gene (6 bases). The ends were cut back, 0 bases at V and 8 bases at J, with 15 bases in the middle. CDR1 and CDR2 (germline): SGHRS, YFSETQ. The CDR3 is 15 amino acids. CDR3 region: CASSLATGTFDEQFF. DNA of the CDR3: TGCGCCAGCAGCTTGGCAACCGGGACTTTCGATGAGCAGTTCTTC.

The genes are TRBV5-1 and TRBJ2-1; 12 bases line up with TRBD2. Losses at the gene ends were 0 bases for V and 6 bases for J; bases not matched to a gene: 7. CDR3 length: 17 residues. The germline CDR1 and CDR2 sequences are SGHRS and YFSETQ. CDR3 bases: TGCGCCAGCAGCTTGGCCCCGACTAGCGGGGGAACCAATGAGCAGTTCTTC. Protein sequence: CASSLAPTSGGTNEQFF.

The V gene is TRBV2, the J gene TRBJ1-1; D call uncertain. The CDR3 covers 13 residues. Deletions cut 3 bases from V and 1 base from J, with 6 bases between. Per germline, CDR1 SNHLY and CDR2 FYNNEI. The CDR3 protein is CASSDYGNTEAFF. As DNA, the CDR3 is TGTGCCAGCAGTGATTACGGGAACACTGAAGCTTTCTTT. The variable domain in full, with the rest retrieved from reference TRBV2 and TRBJ1-1, is EPEVTQTPSHQVTQMGQEVILRCVPISNHLYFYWYRQILGQKVEFLVSFYNNEISEKSEIFDDQFSVERPDGSNFTLKIRSTKLEDSAMYFCASSDYGNTEAFFGQGTRLTVV.

The chain is built from TRBV19 and TRBJ1-1; D unresolved. CDR1 LNHDA and CDR2 SQIVND come from the germline V gene (reference sequence). Trimming shortened V by 2 bases and J by 5 bases, and 9 bases separated the two germline ends. This CDR3 contains 13 residues. CDR3 in DNA: TGTGCCAGTAGTATATCGGTAAAGACTGAAGCTTTCTTT. Amino acid sequence: CASSISVKTEAFF. Combining the CDR3 with reference TRBV19 and TRBJ1-1 gives the whole variable domain DGGITQSPKYLFRKEGQNVTLSCEQNLNHDAMYWYRQDPGQGLRLIYYSQIVNDFQKGDIAEGYSVSREKKESFPLTVTSAQKNPTAFYLCASSISVKTEAFFGQGTRLTVV.

The rearrangement links TRBV19 to TRBJ1-6; D not resolved. The V end was cut by 5 bases, the J end by 9 bases, with 14 bases between. The CDR3 extends over 14 amino acids. Germline CDR1 and CDR2: LNHDA and SQIVND (reference sequence). The DNA of the CDR3 is TGTGCCAGTAGTGGAAATTCCGGGAGTTCACCCCTCCACTTT. Its translation is CASSGNSGSSPLHF.

CDR3 DNA sequence: TGTGCCAGCAGCGGGAGTGCGGCAGGGATCTATGGCTACACCTTC. Amino acid sequence: CASSGSAAGIYGYTF. This chain joins TRBV6-5 and TRBJ1-2; a possible D gene is TRBD1 (5 bases). Germline CDR1 is MNHEY and CDR2 is SVGAGI. The CDR3 consists of 15 residues. V was shortened by 6 bases and J by 4 bases, with 18 bases between the two germline ends.

A single count supports this clone. The CDR3 sequence is CASSSHRQETQYF. The CDR3 DNA follows: TGCGCCAGCAGCTCGCATCGTCAGGAGACCCAGTACTTC. This rearrangement joins TRBV5-1 to TRBJ2-5; D remains ambiguous. The CDR3 totals 13 residues. V gave up 3 bases and J gave up 5 bases, with 11 bases separating them. Germline assignment: CDR1 SGHRS and CDR2 YFSETQ.

The chain employs TRBV20-1 and TRBJ2-7, with D perhaps TRBD2 (5 bases). CDR1 DFQATT and CDR2 SNEGSKA come from the germline V gene (reference sequence). V was trimmed by 7 bases and J by 6 bases, leaving 13 bases between them. The CDR3 contains 11 residues. The CDR3 region has the DNA TGCAGTGTTCAGCGCGGGCCCGAGCAGTACTTC. It translates to CSVQRGPEQYF.